The next 12 T cell receptor beta chains were all read from a single sample in a study of blood T cell repertoires in COVID-19. Using immunoSEQ multiplex PCR, the repertoire was profiled, and TCRdb retains in-frame clones only, with some absent. The table records about 220,000 clones, around 88% of them present only once. The sequencing sample was made of PBMCs or T cells enriched from blood (not recorded which). Receptor source: a woman in her fifties or sixties with acute COVID-19.

The chain has TRBV6-5 and TRBJ2-3, with TRBD1 matching 8 bases. CDR3 size: 13 residues. Per germline, CDR1 MNHEY and CDR2 SVGAGI. V trimming: 7 bases; J trimming: 3 bases; junction bases outside the gene matches: 3. CDR3 nucleotides: TGTGCCAGCAATAGACAGGGGACAGATACGCAGTATTTT. Encoded protein: CASNRQGTDTQYF.

The genes are TRBV19 and TRBJ1-5, with D possibly matching TRBD1 (6 bases). This CDR3 comprises 15 residues. Trimming pared 7 bases from V and 2 bases from J, leaving 15 bases between. From germline, CDR1 is LNHDA and CDR2 SQIVND (reference sequence). The CDR3 DNA sequence: TGTGCCAGTAATGGGGGGGCTTTAGGCAATCAGCCCCAGCATTTT. Translating gives CASNGGALGNQPQHF.

The chain joins TRBV11-2 to TRBJ2-6, with unresolved D. Germline loops: CDR1 SGHAT, CDR2 FQNNGV. The ends were cut back, 4 bases at V and 2 bases at J, with 18 bases in the middle. This CDR3 spans 18 amino acids. CDR3 residues: CASSSIDISPTGANVLTF. The CDR3, as DNA: TGTGCCAGCAGCTCAATAGACATATCTCCCACTGGGGCCAACGTCCTGACTTTC.

The CDR3 is CASSLGGRETQYF. CDR3 nucleotide sequence: TGTGCCAGCAGCTTGGGAGGGAGAGAGACCCAGTACTTC. This chain connects TRBV5-8 to TRBJ2-5, with D possibly being TRBD2 (5 bases). Germline lookup yields CDR1 SGHTS and CDR2 YDEGEE. V lost 0 bases and J lost 4, with 7 bases in between. The CDR3 length is 13 residues.

V and J are TRBV15 and TRBJ1-1; D unclear. Germline CDR1 and CDR2: LNHNV and YYDKDF (reference sequence). The CDR3 is 14 amino acids. V lost 3 bases, J lost 1 base, and 9 bases lay in between. CDR3 nucleotide sequence: TGTGCCACCAGCAGTCGGGGAGAGAACACTGAAGCTTTCTTT. As protein: CATSSRGENTEAFF.

The rearrangement joins TRBV6-2 or TRBV6-3 to TRBJ2-3; maybe TRBD1 (6 bases). In germline, CDR1 is MNHEY, CDR2 SVGEGT. The CDR3 sequence is 15 residues long. V lost 5 bases, J lost 0 bases, and 12 bases lay in between. In DNA form, the CDR3 reads TGTGCCAGCAGTCCCGGGACAAGCAGCACAGATACGCAGTATTTT. Translating gives CASSPGTSSTDTQYF.

The rearrangement links TRBV5-5 to TRBJ2-1, with D possibly TRBD1 on 6 matching bases. The CDR3 consists of 16 residues. Trimming pared 4 bases from V and 8 bases from J, leaving 22 bases between. Germline V gene data show CDR1 as SGHKS and CDR2 as YYEKEE (reference sequence). The CDR3 loop is CASSNTGSAFLYEQFF. Here the CDR3 DNA reads TGTGCCAGCAGCAACACAGGGTCAGCTTTTCTTTATGAGCAGTTCTTC.

This rearrangement joins TRBV28 to TRBJ2-7; D might be TRBD2 (5 bases). CDR1 MDHEN and CDR2 SYDVKM come from the germline V gene. The CDR3 runs 12 residues. Deletions cut 8 bases from V and 5 bases from J, with 13 bases between. This CDR3 is CASLRGLDEQYF. The CDR3 bases are TGTGCCAGCTTGAGAGGGCTAGACGAGCAGTACTTC.

The chain uses TRBV12-3 or TRBV12-4 and TRBJ1-2; D might be TRBD1 (6 bases). The V end lost 5 bases, the J end lost 4 bases, and 11 bases lay between the germline ends. This CDR3 spans 13 amino acids. The CDR3 nucleotides read TGTGCCAGCAGTCGAGGGGGTGGCTATGGCTACACCTTC. The encoded protein is CASSRGGGYGYTF.

This chain connects TRBV10-3 to TRBJ1-2, with 10 bases that match TRBD1. J gave up 8 bases and V 0 bases, and 9 bases lay outside the gene matches. This CDR3 has 16 residues. Germline CDR1 and CDR2: ENHRY and SYGVKD. The CDR3 here is CAISESGRQGAGGYTF. CDR3 DNA: TGTGCCATCAGTGAGTCAGGAAGACAGGGGGCGGGCGGCTACACCTTC.

This chain links TRBV7-2 with TRBJ2-5; D is perhaps TRBD1 (6 bases). Looked up from germline, CDR1 is SGHTA and CDR2 is FQGNSA. The CDR3 loop spans 16 amino acids. Trimming took off 5 bases at V and 5 bases at J, with 21 bases between the two ends. The CDR3 region is CASSPFPQGISETQYF. In DNA, the CDR3 is TGTGCCAGCAGCCCCTTTCCACAGGGAATATCGGAGACCCAGTACTTC. The whole variable domain, remainder taken from reference TRBV7-2 and TRBJ2-5, is GAGVSQSPSNKVTEKGKDVELRCDPISGHTALYWYRQSLGQGLEFLIYFQGNSAPDKSGLPSDRFSAERTGGSVSTLTIQRTQQEDSAVYLCASSPFPQGISETQYFGPGTRLLVL.

The chain combines TRBV6-5 with TRBJ1-1; D call uncertain. The CDR3 covers 13 residues. Trimming took 2 bases from V and 1 from J, leaving 5 bases between them. Germline CDR1 MNHEY, CDR2 SVGAGI. CDR3 in DNA: TGTGCCAGCAGTTACGCGGGGAACACTGAAGCTTTCTTT. It codes for CASSYAGNTEAFF.